Shown below are 30 T cell receptor beta chains from a single sample sequenced in a study of Ad26.COV2.S vaccination and SARS-CoV-2 variants. TCRdb's table, derived via immunoSEQ multiplex PCR, lists solely in-frame clones and lacks some. In the table there are roughly 500,000 clones, around nine tenths of which are singletons. Treatment given: roughly 19 received Ad26.COV2.S at low or high dose, single or two shots; a few received placebo; per-sample allocation not given. Sampling was performed 63 days after the first vaccine or placebo injection. The sequences come from peripheral blood, collected in a trial of Ad26.COV2.S vaccine versus placebo. The source of these receptors is a person between 18 and 60 years old who received the Ad26.COV2.S COVID-19 vaccine or a placebo.

J is TRBJ2-3 and V is TRBV19; D may be TRBD2 (6 bases). V lost 3 bases, J lost 3 bases, and 13 bases lay in between. The CDR3 contains 15 residues. Germline V gene lookup returns CDR1 LNHDA and CDR2 SQIVND (reference sequence). This CDR3 reads CASSIYSGPTDTQYF. The CDR3 nucleotides are TGTGCCAGTAGTATTTATAGCGGCCCAACAGATACGCAGTATTTT. Complete variable domain (other parts from reference TRBV19 and TRBJ2-3): DGGITQSPKYLFRKEGQNVTLSCEQNLNHDAMYWYRQDPGQGLRLIYYSQIVNDFQKGDIAEGYSVSREKKESFPLTVTSAQKNPTAFYLCASSIYSGPTDTQYFGPGTRLTVL.

This clone was seen a few times. The CDR3: CASSYPPGQGSYGYTF. The CDR3 bases are TGTGCCAGCAGTTACCCCCCGGGACAGGGGAGCTATGGCTACACCTTC. This chain connects TRBV28 to TRBJ1-2; 10 positions agree with TRBD1. The CDR3 covers 16 residues. V lost 4 bases and J lost 4; bases outside the gene matches: 9. CDR1 MDHEN and CDR2 SYDVKM come from the germline V gene.

The gene calls are TRBV28 and TRBJ2-7; 7 positions match TRBD1. The CDR3 is made up of 15 amino acids. The germline CDR1 and CDR2 sequences are MDHEN and SYDVKM. The junction had 13 bases not matched to a gene; V was cut back by 6 bases and J by 5 bases. For the CDR3, the DNA is TGTGCCAGCAGGGGCCTCCGACAGGGTTTGAACGAGCAGTACTTC. Amino acids: CASRGLRQGLNEQYF.

The gene calls are TRBV20-1 and TRBJ2-7, with D possibly called TRBD1 or TRBD2 (5 bases each). Germline V gene lookup returns CDR1 DFQATT and CDR2 SNEGSKA (reference sequence). The V and J ends lost 6 bases and 9 bases respectively, with 15 bases between them. The CDR3 is 11 amino acids. CDR3: CSAGTGQGQYF. In nucleotides, the CDR3 is TGCAGTGCAGGGACCGGGCAGGGGCAGTACTTC.

A remark on this clone: Within the sample, other DNA sequences also encode this same CDR3. The rearrangement joins TRBV9 to TRBJ2-1; 8 bases line up with TRBD2. Per germline, CDR1 SGDLS and CDR2 YYNGEE. The CDR3 sequence is 15 residues long. The junction had 5 bases not matched to a gene; V was cut back by 4 bases and J by 2 bases. The chain's CDR3 is CASSSGAGAYNEQFF. In nucleotides, the CDR3 is TGTGCCAGCAGCTCTGGAGCGGGAGCCTACAATGAGCAGTTCTTC.

The V call is TRBV5-1, the J call TRBJ2-3, with TRBD2 identical over 10 bases. The CDR3 length is 17 residues. Germline-derived CDR1 and CDR2 are SGHRS and YFSETQ. J gave up 10 bases and V 0 bases, and 14 bases lay outside the gene matches. DNA of the CDR3: TGCGCCAGCAGCTTGGTAGGTAGCGGGAGGATCGATCCTTCGCAGTATTTT. Protein sequence: CASSLVGSGRIDPSQYF.

The chain couples TRBV5-6 to TRBJ2-2; D possibly matches TRBD1 or TRBD2 (5 bases each). V lost 4 bases to trimming and J lost 0 bases, with 10 bases between them. This CDR3 comprises 15 residues. In germline, CDR1 is SGHDT, CDR2 YYEEEE. CDR3 in amino acids: CASSRTGPNTGELFF. The CDR3 nucleotides are TGTGCCAGCAGCCGAACGGGACCGAACACCGGGGAGCTGTTTTTT.

The rearrangement links TRBV28 to TRBJ2-3; D uncertain. The ends were cut back, 6 bases at V and 9 bases at J, with 13 bases in the middle. This CDR3 is 12 amino acids long. Germline CDR1 reads MDHEN; CDR2 reads SYDVKM. The CDR3 nucleotides read TGTGCCAGCAGGTCCCCCTGGGCGACGCAGTATTTT. The encoded protein is CASRSPWATQYF.

This rearrangement joins TRBV9 to TRBJ2-1, with D possibly matching TRBD1 (5 bases). Germline V gene sequence: CDR1 SGDLS, CDR2 YYNGEE. With 0 bases removed from V and 7 bases from J, the gap between germline ends came to 14 bases. This CDR3 region has 15 residues. This CDR3 is CASSVDWAKGNEQFF. The CDR3 nucleotides read TGTGCCAGCAGCGTAGATTGGGCGAAGGGGAATGAGCAGTTCTTC.

In its sample, this clone was seen once. The chain joins TRBV14 to TRBJ2-7; TRBD2 matches 9 bases. Germline lookup yields CDR1 SGHDN and CDR2 FVKESK. This CDR3 region has 13 residues. With 6 bases clipped from V and 3 bases from J, the junction kept 3 bases outside the gene matches. CDR3 DNA sequence: TGTGCCAGCAGAAATAGCGGGAGCTACGAGCAGTACTTC. Its translation is CASRNSGSYEQYF.

This chain links TRBV4-2 with TRBJ1-5, with a tentative D call TRBD1 (5 bases). The CDR3 runs to 16 residues. Germline CDR1 LGHNA, CDR2 YNFKEQ. V gave up 0 bases and J gave up 0 bases, with 9 bases separating them. The CDR3 region has the DNA TGTGCCAGCAGCCAAGACCCGGGGGATAGCAATCAGCCCCAGCATTTT. Protein sequence: CASSQDPGDSNQPQHF.

The chain employs TRBV7-3 and TRBJ2-2, with D perhaps matching TRBD2 (6 bases). Trimming pared 2 bases from V and 4 bases from J, leaving 11 bases between. The CDR3 spans 15 residues. The germline V gene encodes CDR1 SGHTA and CDR2 FQGTGA. CDR3 DNA: TGTGCCAGCAGCTTACGGGGCGGGGTCACCGGGGAGCTGTTTTTT. It translates to CASSLRGGVTGELFF.

The genes are TRBV28 and TRBJ2-3, with D possibly TRBD2 on 5 matching bases. V lost 2 bases and J lost 5, with 14 bases in between. The CDR3 totals 15 residues. CDR1 MDHEN and CDR2 SYDVKM come from the germline V gene. CDR3: CASSLGRLAGDTQYF. The CDR3 region has the DNA TGTGCCAGCAGTTTAGGGCGTCTAGCTGGAGATACGCAGTATTTT.

As concerns this clone: Other DNA sequences in this sample translate to the same CDR3. The chain employs TRBV27 and TRBJ1-1; TRBD1 aligns across 7 bases. Germline CDR1 reads MNHEY; CDR2 reads SMNVEV (reference sequence). The CDR3 extends over 14 amino acids. V lost 3 bases, J lost 2 bases, and 3 bases stayed unmatched. Written as DNA, the CDR3 is TGTGCCAGCAGTTTCAGGGGGGCCAACACTGAAGCTTTCTTT. It specifies CASSFRGANTEAFF.

V is TRBV6-5 and J is TRBJ2-2, with a weak D call TRBD2 (6 bases). Trimming removed 6 bases from V and 7 bases from J, with 15 bases in between. The CDR3 has 14 residues. The germline CDR1 and CDR2 sequences are MNHEY and SVGAGI. CDR3 loop: CASRARVEGGELFF. The DNA for the CDR3 is TGTGCCAGCAGAGCCAGGGTGGAGGGCGGGGAGCTGTTTTTT.

The chain uses TRBV15 and TRBJ2-3; TRBD2 aligns across 9 bases. V shed 1 base and J 5 bases; nucleotides not matched to a gene: 7. The CDR3 has 16 residues. Germline V CDR1 and CDR2: LNHNV, YYDKDF (reference sequence). CDR3 residues: CATSRGGGRAEDTQYF. The CDR3 nucleotides are TGTGCCACCAGCAGAGGGGGCGGGAGGGCCGAAGATACGCAGTATTTT.

The chain is built from TRBV7-2 and TRBJ2-1, with TRBD2 identical over 7 bases. The J segment lost 0 bases and the V segment lost 1 base, leaving 3 bases of the junction unmatched. The CDR3 is 16 residues long. Germline lookup yields CDR1 SGHTA and CDR2 FQGNSA. This chain's CDR3 is CASSLVGDYSYNEQFF. CDR3 nucleotide sequence: TGTGCCAGCAGCTTAGTGGGGGACTACTCCTACAATGAGCAGTTCTTC.

The chain uses TRBV6-6 and TRBJ1-1; 8 bases fit TRBD1. V shed 6 bases, J shed 4 bases, and the junction held 25 bases outside the gene matches. Germline-derived CDR1 and CDR2 are MNHNY and SVGAGI (reference sequence). The CDR3 has 20 amino acids. CDR3 region: CASSRRVSVGTGGISTEAFF. The CDR3 DNA is TGTGCCAGCAGCCGTAGGGTATCGGTCGGGACAGGCGGAATCTCCACTGAAGCTTTCTTT.

The J gene is TRBJ2-1, the V gene TRBV15; unclear D gene. The ends were cut back, 2 bases at V and 9 bases at J, with 26 bases in the middle. The CDR3 is 18 residues long. Looked up from germline, CDR1 is LNHNV and CDR2 is YYDKDF (reference sequence). This CDR3 reads CATSRTVRASPLKAEQFF. The CDR3, as DNA: TGTGCCACCAGCAGAACAGTACGGGCCTCCCCCCTCAAAGCTGAGCAGTTCTTC.

This chain uses TRBV15 with TRBJ1-3; TRBD1 matches at 7 bases. The V and J ends lost 4 bases and 9 bases, in that order; junction bases with no gene match: 12. The CDR3 sequence is 15 residues long. Germline CDR1 is LNHNV and CDR2 is YYDKDF (reference sequence). The CDR3 sequence: CATSKGGSEGGTIYF. DNA of the CDR3: TGTGCCACCAGCAAAGGGGGCAGCGAGGGAGGCACCATATATTTT.

The chain uses TRBV5-4 and TRBJ2-1, with 10 bases aligning to TRBD2. The junction had 4 bases not matched to a gene; V was cut back by 0 bases and J by 7 bases. The CDR3 covers 15 residues. Per germline, CDR1 SGHNT and CDR2 YYREEE (reference sequence). CDR3 DNA sequence: TGTGCCAGCAGCTTGGAACTAGCGGGACGAAATGAGCAGTTCTTC. Translating it yields CASSLELAGRNEQFF. Complete variable domain (other parts from reference TRBV5-4 and TRBJ2-1): ETGVTQSPTHLIKTRGQQVTLRCSSQSGHNTVSWYQQALGQGPQFIFQYYREEENGRGNFPPRFSGLQFPNYSSELNVNALELDDSALYLCASSLELAGRNEQFFGPGTRLTVL.

This chain connects TRBV6-5 to TRBJ2-7; 7 nucleotides align to TRBD2. CDR3 length: 14 residues. In germline, CDR1 is MNHEY, CDR2 SVGAGI. Losses at the gene ends were 7 bases for V and 0 bases for J; bases not matched to a gene: 6. The CDR3 DNA reads as TGTGCCAGCATAGGGCGCGGGAGCTCCTACGAGCAGTACTTC. It yields the protein CASIGRGSSYEQYF.

This sequence joins TRBV29-1 and TRBJ1-3, with D uncertain. Germline CDR1 SQVTM, CDR2 ANQGSEA. V was trimmed by 4 bases and J by 4 bases, leaving 5 bases between them. The CDR3 runs 11 residues. The CDR3 DNA reads TGCAGCGTTGTGATCGGAAACACCATATATTTT. This gives the protein CSVVIGNTIYF.

The chain combines TRBV9 with TRBJ2-6; 8 bases are shared with TRBD2. The junction had 9 bases not matched to a gene; V was cut back by 4 bases and J by 0 bases. The CDR3 extends over 18 amino acids. Germline CDR1 SGDLS, CDR2 YYNGEE. The chain's CDR3 is CASSFQSGTSSGANVLTF. The CDR3 DNA follows: TGTGCCAGCAGCTTCCAATCAGGGACTAGCTCTGGGGCCAACGTCCTGACTTTC.

The chain recombines TRBV30 with TRBJ1-5; D unresolved. CDR1 and CDR2 (germline): GTSNPN, SVGIG (reference sequence). The CDR3 sequence is 14 residues long. The V and J ends lost 2 bases and 0 bases respectively, with 8 bases between them. The DNA of the CDR3 is TGTGCCTGGAGTTTGGGGTCTAGCAATCAGCCCCAGCATTTT. It specifies CAWSLGSSNQPQHF.

The chain has TRBV14 and TRBJ2-7; D is perhaps TRBD1 (5 bases). Per germline, CDR1 SGHDN and CDR2 FVKESK. V lost 5 bases and J lost 8, with 10 bases in between. There are 11 residues in the CDR3. CDR3 in amino acids: CASSFQGQQYF. The DNA of the CDR3 is TGTGCCAGCAGCTTCCAGGGTCAGCAGTACTTC.

Concerning this clone: This sample also contains other DNA sequences that code for the same CDR3. The chain has TRBV19 and TRBJ1-5, with a weak D call TRBD1 (5 bases). V dropped 4 bases and J dropped 6 bases, with 10 bases sitting between them. The CDR3 sequence is 13 residues long. Germline lookup yields CDR1 LNHDA and CDR2 SQIVND (reference sequence). CDR3 loop: CASSTGLGQPQHF. DNA for the CDR3: TGTGCCAGTAGTACAGGGCTGGGTCAGCCCCAGCATTTT.

This rearrangement joins TRBV24-1 to TRBJ2-5; no clear D. The V end was cut by 1 base, the J end by 1 base, with 6 bases between. CDR3 length: 14 residues. Germline CDR1 KGHDR, CDR2 SFDVKD. This CDR3 is CATSDLYSQETQYF. The CDR3 DNA follows: TGTGCCACCAGTGATTTATACAGCCAAGAGACCCAGTACTTC.

This chain joins TRBV30 and TRBJ1-1; D gene uncertain. The CDR3 is 13 residues long. The ends were cut back, 0 bases at V and 3 bases at J, with 8 bases in the middle. CDR1 and CDR2 from the germline V gene are GTSNPN and SVGIG (reference sequence). The CDR3 DNA is TGTGCCTGGAGTGTACGTTGGGACACTGAAGCTTTCTTT. As protein: CAWSVRWDTEAFF.

The chain has TRBV11-2 and TRBJ2-7, with D possibly TRBD2 on 7 matching bases. V was cut by 0 bases and J by 1 base, with 19 bases left in between. The CDR3 runs 18 residues. The germline CDR1 and CDR2 sequences are SGHAT and FQNNGV. CDR3 loop: CASSLESLWGGASYEQYF. The CDR3 nucleotides read TGTGCCAGCAGCTTAGAGAGTCTGTGGGGGGGCGCGTCCTACGAGCAGTACTTC.